A selection of T cell receptor beta chains follows, all from one sample in a study of blood T cell repertoires in COVID-19. Some clones are missing from TCRdb's copy, which holds only in-frame ones; the method was immunoSEQ multiplex PCR. The sample carries some 340,000 clones, about 85% recorded once. The specimen was peripheral blood. All receptors come from a woman younger than 35 with acute or convalescent COVID-19. Both conserved end residues are trimmed from each CDR3. A clone size is listed for some rows: how often the clone was seen (once, few, many), or a class if it is expanded.

TRBJ1-1	once	TRBV5-1	ASSLQFSTEAF
TRBJ2-1	.	TRBV5-1	ASSYQQGSSQF
TRBJ1-2	.	TRBV6-5	ASTRDPVGGYT
TRBJ2-1	.	TRBV6-5	ASREVSSYNEQF
TRBJ1-1	.	TRBV6-5	ASDRTGGTEAF
TRBJ2-3	.	TRBV5-5	ASSTGLELTDTQY
TRBJ2-7	.	TRBV28	ASSGASGTYEQY
TRBJ2-7	.	TRBV14	ASSQEGQGLGSSSYEQY
TRBJ1-1	.	TRBV19	ASSLRTGMNTEAF
TRBJ2-7	many	TRBV7-2	ASSLAVGTGATYEQY
TRBJ1-5	.	TRBV7-2	ANSPPGGRGYQPQH
TRBJ1-2	.	TRBV5-6	ASSLADQVYGNGYT
TRBJ2-1	.	TRBV11-2	ASSLGGAGAEEQF
TRBJ1-3	.	TRBV11-2	ASSPVGNTIY
TRBJ1-5	.	TRBV27	ASSLREDQPQH
TRBJ2-5	.	TRBV28	ASSHSGETQY
TRBJ2-3	.	TRBV13	ASNGGRTDTQY
TRBJ2-7	many	TRBV20-1	SASRGLSYEQY
TRBJ1-1	.	TRBV2	ASPGRGQANTEAF
TRBJ2-3	once	TRBV9	ASSATNRPPGLAGEKGTDTQY
TRBJ1-5	.	TRBV28	ASSIGQGRNQPQH
TRBJ1-2	.	TRBV24-1	ATSDTSTGGPYGYT
TRBJ2-5	once	TRBV7-9	ASSPIAAGAGTQY
TRBJ2-2	.	TRBV4-1	ASRLDPGSGELF